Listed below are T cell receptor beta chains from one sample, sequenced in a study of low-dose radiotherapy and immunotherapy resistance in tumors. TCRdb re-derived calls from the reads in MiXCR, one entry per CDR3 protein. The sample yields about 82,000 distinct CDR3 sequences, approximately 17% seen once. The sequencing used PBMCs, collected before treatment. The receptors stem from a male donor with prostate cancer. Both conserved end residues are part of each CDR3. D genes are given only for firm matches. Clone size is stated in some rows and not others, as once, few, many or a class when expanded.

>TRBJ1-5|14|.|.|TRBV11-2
CASRGLNSNQPQHF
TGTGCCAGCCGGGGCTTGAATAGCAATCAGCCCCAGCATTTT
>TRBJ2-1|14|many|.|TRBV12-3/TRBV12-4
CASRSTGNYNEQFF
TGTGCCAGCAGAAGTACAGGAAACTACAATGAGCAGTTCTTC
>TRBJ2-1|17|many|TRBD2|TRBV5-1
CASSWNFGTSEYNEQFF
TGCGCCAGCAGCTGGAATTTTGGGACTAGCGAATACAATGAGCAGTTCTTC
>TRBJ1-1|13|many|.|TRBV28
CASSTTGSRSAFF
TGTGCCAGCAGTACAACAGGTTCGCGGTCCGCTTTCTTT
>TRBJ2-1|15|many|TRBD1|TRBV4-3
CASSQENRGHNEQFF
TGCGCCAGCAGCCAAGAAAACAGGGGGCACAATGAGCAGTTCTTC
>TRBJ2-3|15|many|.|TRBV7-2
CASTPPGVFTDTQYF
TGTGCCAGCACCCCCCCGGGAGTTTTCACAGATACGCAGTATTTT
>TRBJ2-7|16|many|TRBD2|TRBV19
CASSPGLAGGDHEQYF
TGTGCCAGTAGTCCGGGACTAGCGGGGGGGGACCACGAGCAGTACTTC
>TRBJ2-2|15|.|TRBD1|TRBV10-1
CASSEPGQGTGELFF
TGCGCCAGCAGTGAACCGGGACAGGGAACCGGGGAGCTGTTTTTT
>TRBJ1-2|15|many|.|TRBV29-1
CSVSLWGLSNYGYTF
TGCAGCGTTTCCCTCTGGGGGCTCAGTAACTATGGCTACACCTTC
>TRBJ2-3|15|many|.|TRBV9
CASSVGASATDTQYF
TGTGCCAGCAGCGTAGGGGCTAGCGCCACAGATACGCAGTATTTT
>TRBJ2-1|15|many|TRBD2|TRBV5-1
CASSLVTSGMNEQFF
TGCGCCAGCAGCTTGGTGACTAGCGGGATGAATGAGCAGTTCTTC
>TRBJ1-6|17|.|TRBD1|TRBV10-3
CAISDTAGTGTDSPLHF
TGTGCCATCAGTGACACTGCCGGGACAGGGACGGATTCACCCCTCCACTTT
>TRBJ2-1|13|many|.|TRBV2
CASSWGTYNEQFF
TGTGCCAGCAGTTGGGGGACCTACAATGAGCAGTTCTTC